A selection of T cell receptor beta chains follows, all from one sample in a study of T cell responses to AZD1222 COVID-19 vaccine. Sequencing used immunoSEQ multiplex PCR; TCRdb keeps in-frame clones, though not all of them. The sample includes about 150,000 clones, roughly 90% seen only once; the top ten take 18%. The sample here was peripheral blood, taken on day 0 of AZD1222 vaccination. These receptors were taken from an adult in good health. Each CDR3 is given with its conserved first and last residue. A D gene is named only where the DNA matches it firmly. The listing skips clone size in some rows; elsewhere it reads once, few, many or a size class.

>TRBV20-1|TRBD2|TRBJ2-7|.
CSLGRLEQYF
TGCAGCCTCGGGAGGCTCGAGCAGTACTTC
>TRBV7-2|TRBD1|TRBJ1-1|once
CASSRDRGQNTEAFF
TGTGCCAGCAGCCGGGACAGGGGCCAGAACACTGAAGCTTTCTTT
>TRBV19|TRBD1|TRBJ1-2|.
CASSLDRIYYGYTF
TGTGCCAGTAGTTTGGACAGGATCTACTATGGCTACACCTTC
>TRBV7-9|.|TRBJ2-7|.
CASSLGADGNEQYF
TGTGCCAGCAGCTTAGGGGCTGATGGTAACGAGCAGTACTTC
>TRBV29-1|.|TRBJ1-2|.
CSVDAGPNYGYTF
TGCAGCGTTGATGCCGGACCTAACTATGGCTACACCTTC
>TRBV7-9|.|TRBJ2-7|.
CASSPQDRLRSEQYF
TGTGCCAGCAGCCCCCAGGACAGACTCAGGAGTGAGCAGTACTTC
>TRBV10-3|.|TRBJ1-6|.
CAISESGTRESPLHF
TGTGCCATCAGTGAGTCGGGGACTAGAGAGTCACCCCTCCACTTT
>TRBV6-5|.|TRBJ2-2|.
CASRLSFANTGELFF
TGTGCCAGCCGACTCTCGTTCGCGAACACCGGGGAGCTGTTTTTT
>TRBV7-8|.|TRBJ1-2|.
CASSPVRQAYSYTF
TGTGCCAGCAGCCCAGTCCGACAAGCCTACAGCTACACCTTC
>TRBV3-1/TRBV3-2|.|TRBJ1-6|.
CASSQGSCCGVDNSPLHF
TGTGCCAGCAGCCAAGGTAGCTGTTGCGGGGTTGACAATTCACCCCTCCACTTT
>TRBV11-3|.|TRBJ1-1|.
CASGGGRLNTEAFF
TGTGCCAGCGGGGGGGGCAGGCTGAACACTGAAGCTTTCTTT
>TRBV28|.|TRBJ1-1|.
CASSLTGDTEAFF
TGTGCCAGCAGTTTAACCGGGGACACTGAAGCTTTCTTT
>TRBV5-1|TRBD1|TRBJ1-1|.
CASSLRQGNTEAFF
TGCGCCAGCAGCCTCCGACAGGGGAACACTGAAGCTTTCTTT
>TRBV12-3/TRBV12-4|.|TRBJ1-2|.
CASSLNANYGYTF
TGTGCCAGCAGCCTAAACGCTAACTATGGCTACACCTTC
>TRBV19|.|TRBJ1-2|.
CASSISGTPNYGYTF
TGTGCCAGTAGTATTTCCGGGACACCTAACTATGGCTACACCTTC
>TRBV2|TRBD1|TRBJ2-3|few
CASLTGGSDTQYF
TGTGCCAGCCTGACAGGGGGCTCAGATACGCAGTATTTT
>TRBV7-2|.|TRBJ1-5|.
CASSLSGTESNQPQHF
TGTGCCAGCAGCTTATCCGGGACTGAGAGCAATCAGCCCCAGCATTTT